Listed below are T cell receptor beta chains from one sample, sequenced in a study of T-cell memory formation after mild COVID-19. TCRdb analysed the 5' RACE reads with MiXCR anew, one entry per CDR3 protein. Here the sample spans roughly 130,000 distinct CDR3 sequences, about a sixth being singletons. Sequenced sample: PBMCs or a T cell subset sorted from them (not recorded which). Receptors originate from an adult woman who had mild COVID-19 (a few samples of this study predate the infection). Cell type and time point are not known. Each CDR3 is given with its conserved first and last residue. Fields, in order: V gene, clone size, CDR3 length, J gene, D gene, CDR3 DNA, CDR3 protein. The D gene is left open where the match is weak. Clone size is not always given. Where it is, it says once, few, many or a class for expanded clones.

>TRBV4-3|few|15|TRBJ1-1|NA
TGCGCCAGCAGCCAAGATACGACCGCCTCGGTCGAAGCTTTCTTT
CASSQDTTASVEAFF
>TRBV27|NA|16|TRBJ1-4|NA
TGTGCCAGCACCGACGGAGGAGGGGCGGGTAATGAAAAACTGTTTTTT
CASTDGGGAGNEKLFF
>TRBV10-3|few|15|TRBJ2-7|TRBD2
TGTGCCATCAGTGCCGGCGGGAGCGTCTCCTACGAGCAGTACTTC
CAISAGGSVSYEQYF
>TRBV11-2|few|12|TRBJ1-1|TRBD1
TGTGCCACCGGGGACAGCAACACTGAAGCTTTCTTT
CATGDSNTEAFF
>TRBV6-1|few|14|TRBJ1-5|NA
TGTGCCAGCAGTGGACAGTATAGCAATCAGCCCCAGCATTTT
CASSGQYSNQPQHF
>TRBV29-1|NA|13|TRBJ2-7|TRBD1
TGCAGCGTGGGGACAGGGGGGCCCTACGAGCAGTACTTC
CSVGTGGPYEQYF
>TRBV7-3|NA|15|TRBJ2-2|TRBD1
TGTGCCAGCAGCTTTGGGACAGGTTCGACCGGGGAGCTGTTTTTT
CASSFGTGSTGELFF
>TRBV12-3/TRBV12-4|NA|15|TRBJ1-1|NA
TGTGCCAGCAGTTCATCAGACAGGTTGAACACTGAAGCTTTCTTT
CASSSSDRLNTEAFF
>TRBV3-1|few|16|TRBJ1-1|NA
TGTGCCAGCAGCCCGTACCAGATCCTTCGTCCCACTGAAGCTTTCTTT
CASSPYQILRPTEAFF
>TRBV5-1|NA|16|TRBJ1-1|TRBD1
TGCGCCAGCAGCTTCGGGGACAGGGGGCTAAATACTGAAGCTTTCTTT
CASSFGDRGLNTEAFF
>TRBV12-3/TRBV12-4|NA|12|TRBJ2-7|TRBD2
TGTGCCAGCAGTATCGGGGGGTACGAGCAGTACTTC
CASSIGGYEQYF
>TRBV15|few|16|TRBJ1-5|NA
TGTGCCACCAGCAGAGATGGTCAGGGAAGCGATCAGCCCCAGCATTTT
CATSRDGQGSDQPQHF
>TRBV30|many|17|TRBJ2-1|TRBD2
TGTGCCTGGACAGGTGTTGCTAGCGGGGTCTCCTACAATGAGCAGTTCTTC
CAWTGVASGVSYNEQFF
>TRBV6-2/TRBV6-3|NA|16|TRBJ2-7|NA
TGTGCCAGCAGCCGAAGGGGGGTTATACAAGAATACGAGCAGTACTTC
CASSRRGVIQEYEQYF
>TRBV20-1|many|15|TRBJ2-5|NA
TGCAGTGCTAGAGATAGGGTATTGGGGCAAGAGACCCAGTACTTC
CSARDRVLGQETQYF
>TRBV4-3|few|17|TRBJ2-2|NA
TGCGCCAGCAGCCAAGGGATTGGCGGGGCGAACACCGGGGAGCTGTTTTTT
CASSQGIGGANTGELFF
>TRBV15|NA|17|TRBJ2-2|NA
TGTGCCACCAGCACTCAGACAGGGGTCGGGAGGGCCGGGGAGCTGTTTTTT
CATSTQTGVGRAGELFF
>TRBV5-5|NA|14|TRBJ2-7|NA
TGTGCCAGCAGCCCGGGACATACATCCTACGAGCAGTACTTC
CASSPGHTSYEQYF
>TRBV20-1|few|13|TRBJ2-7|TRBD2
TGCAGTGCTAGAATAGCGGGAGAGCGACGGGAGTACTTC
CSARIAGERREYF
>TRBV6-5|few|15|TRBJ2-2|TRBD2
TGTGCCAGCAGAATAGGTTCGGGGGGGGCCGGGGAGCTGTTTTTT
CASRIGSGGAGELFF
>TRBV20-1|few|14|TRBJ1-5|TRBD1
TGCAGTGCTAAGGGGGCAGGGGTTAATCAGCCCCAGCATTTT
CSAKGAGVNQPQHF
>TRBV3-1|few|13|TRBJ2-3|NA
TGTGCCAGCAGCCAAGAACTCACAGATACGCAGTATTTT
CASSQELTDTQYF
>TRBV19|few|15|TRBJ2-2|NA
TGTGCCAGTAGTGGTCAGTCACTGAACACCGGGGAGCTGTTTTTT
CASSGQSLNTGELFF
>TRBV20-1|NA|12|TRBJ2-7|NA
TGCAGTGCGGGAAGCGGGTCCCACGAGCAGTACTTC
CSAGSGSHEQYF
>TRBV10-3|few|13|TRBJ2-3|NA
TGTGCCATACTATCCGGGACCACAGATACGCAGTATTTT
CAILSGTTDTQYF